What follows are 18 T cell receptor beta chains derived from one specimen sequenced in a study of blood T cell repertoires in COVID-19. Using immunoSEQ multiplex PCR, the repertoire was profiled, and TCRdb retains in-frame clones only, with some absent. The data hold roughly 46,000 clones, with about 87% observed a single time. The sequenced sample consisted of peripheral blood. Every receptor here comes from a human donor with active COVID-19. The donor label of this sample is uncertain.

This sequence joins TRBV6-5 and TRBJ2-7, with D possibly matching TRBD1 (6 bases). The CDR3 runs 13 residues. The V gene's germline CDR1 is MNHEY and CDR2 SVGAGI. Trimming pared 3 bases from V and 6 bases from J, leaving 12 bases between. The CDR3: CASSYLPGAEQYF. The CDR3 DNA follows: TGTGCCAGCAGTTATCTCCCAGGGGCCGAGCAGTACTTC.

Only one count was recorded for this clone. The J gene is TRBJ2-5, the V gene TRBV2, with 11 bases that match TRBD1. Trimming took 6 bases from V and 4 from J; bases not matched to a gene: 4. The length of the CDR3 is 14 residues. Germline V gives CDR1 SNHLY, CDR2 FYNNEI. CDR3 bases: TGTGCCAGCAGCCCGGACAGGGGGCGAGAGACCCAGTACTTC. It encodes CASSPDRGRETQYF.

This rearrangement joins TRBV7-9 to TRBJ2-5, with unresolved D. Deletions cut 5 bases from V and 4 bases from J, with 11 bases between. The CDR3 length is 13 residues. CDR1 is SEHNR and CDR2 is FQNEAQ in the germline V gene (reference sequence). The DNA for the CDR3 is TGTGCCAGCAGCCCATCTAGTCTAGAGACCCAGTACTTC. Protein sequence: CASSPSSLETQYF.

The rearrangement uses TRBV6-5 and TRBJ2-3, with D tentatively TRBD2 (6 bases). This CDR3 contains 14 residues. Germline assignment: CDR1 MNHEY and CDR2 SVGAGI. The V gene lost 6 bases and the J gene lost 4 bases, with 14 bases spanning the gap. In nucleotides, the CDR3 is TGTGCCAGCAGGGTGGGGGGAAACGCAGATACGCAGTATTTT. This codes for CASRVGGNADTQYF.

This clone was seen just once. This chain connects TRBV11-2 to TRBJ1-2, with a tentative D call TRBD1 (5 bases). The CDR3 contains 15 residues. Germline CDR1 SGHAT, CDR2 FQNNGV. V was trimmed by 0 bases and J by 7 bases, leaving 15 bases between them. The CDR3 is CASSLDHGREAGYTF. DNA of the CDR3: TGTGCCAGCAGCTTAGATCACGGCAGGGAGGCTGGCTACACCTTC.

This chain uses TRBV7-9 with TRBJ1-1; D is possibly TRBD1 (5 bases). V was clipped by 8 bases and J by 2 bases, with 15 bases between them. Germline CDR1 is SEHNR and CDR2 is FQNEAQ (reference sequence). The CDR3 extends over 14 amino acids. The CDR3 here is CASSRGGTNTEAFF. CDR3 bases: TGTGCCAGCTCCCGCGGAGGGACTAACACTGAAGCTTTCTTT.

V is TRBV2 and J is TRBJ2-1, with 8 bases matching TRBD2. CDR1 and CDR2 from the germline V gene are SNHLY and FYNNEI. This CDR3 comprises 15 residues. J was trimmed by 5 bases and V by 6 bases; bases with no gene match: 9. The CDR3, as DNA: TGTGCCAGCAGGCGAACTAGCGGCCGGAACAATGAGCAGTTCTTC. Translated, it gives CASRRTSGRNNEQFF.

The rearrangement joins TRBV5-4 to TRBJ1-6; TRBD1 aligns across 10 bases. The CDR3 extends over 19 amino acids. V lost 5 bases, J lost 3 bases, and 14 bases stayed unmatched. The germline CDR1 and CDR2 sequences are SGHNT and YYREEE (reference sequence). The CDR3 DNA reads TGTGCCAGCAGGTCTGCCGGGACAGGGGTTGGGAACTATAATTCACCCCTCCACTTT. This codes for CASRSAGTGVGNYNSPLHF.

The chain carries TRBV7-3 and TRBJ2-1, with TRBD2 identical over 10 bases. The CDR3 totals 17 residues. The germline V gene has CDR1 SGHTA and CDR2 FQGTGA. V shed 4 bases and J 8 bases; nucleotides not matched to a gene: 14. CDR3 amino acids: CASSYPGRTSGVDEQFF. The CDR3 DNA sequence: TGTGCCAGCAGCTATCCCGGCCGGACTAGCGGCGTCGATGAGCAGTTCTTC.

V gene TRBV2 combines with J gene TRBJ1-2, with a tentative D call TRBD1 (5 bases). V lost 5 bases and J 6 bases, leaving 25 bases between the germline ends. Germline V lookup: CDR1 SNHLY, CDR2 FYNNEI. The CDR3 is 17 amino acids. Here the CDR3 reads CASSRSGGGFGSDGYTF. In DNA form, the CDR3 reads TGTGCCAGCAGTCGAAGTGGGGGGGGATTTGGTAGTGATGGCTACACCTTC. The variable domain in full, completed from reference TRBV2 and TRBJ1-2, reads EPEVTQTPSHQVTQMGQEVILRCVPISNHLYFYWYRQILGQKVEFLVSFYNNEISEKSEIFDDQFSVERPDGSNFTLKIRSTKLEDSAMYFCASSRSGGGFGSDGYTFGSGTRLTVV.

The CDR3: CASSPQLMNTEAFF. The CDR3 coding sequence is TGTGCCAGCAGTCCTCAGTTAATGAACACTGAAGCTTTCTTT. The chain carries TRBV6-5 and TRBJ1-1, with unresolved D. V lost 5 bases, J lost 0 bases, and 10 bases lay in between. This CDR3 region has 14 residues. Germline lookup yields CDR1 MNHEY and CDR2 SVGAGI.

This clone was recorded only once. The rearrangement joins TRBV6-5 to TRBJ1-2; D gene uncertain. V lost 2 bases to trimming and J lost 8 bases, with 9 bases between them. The CDR3 covers 12 residues. Looked up from germline, CDR1 is MNHEY and CDR2 is SVGAGI. CDR3 protein: CASSYEGVGYTF. CDR3 DNA sequence: TGTGCCAGCAGTTACGAGGGCGTGGGCTACACCTTC.

The rearrangement joins TRBV7-9 to TRBJ1-5, with 8 nucleotides matching TRBD1. The germline CDR1 and CDR2 sequences are SEHNR and FQNEAQ (reference sequence). J lost 3 bases, V lost 5 bases, and 6 bases had no gene match. This CDR3 has 15 amino acids. CDR3 in DNA: TGTGCCAGCAGCCCGACAGGGGACTCCAATCAGCCCCAGCATTTT. Translated: CASSPTGDSNQPQHF.

The chain employs TRBV18 and TRBJ2-3, with a possible D match to TRBD1 (6 bases). CDR3 length equals 14 residues. CDR1 is KGHSH, CDR2 LQKENI, per germline. V was trimmed by 3 bases and J by 1 base, leaving 8 bases between them. CDR3 amino acids: CASSPWTGTDTQYF. CDR3 bases: TGTGCCAGCTCACCTTGGACAGGCACAGATACGCAGTATTTT.

The chain has TRBV20-1 and TRBJ1-5; 8 nucleotides align to TRBD1. Germline loops: CDR1 DFQATT, CDR2 SNEGSKA (reference sequence). The CDR3 loop spans 16 amino acids. J lost 1 base, V lost 3 bases, and 8 bases had no gene match. DNA of the CDR3: TGCAGTGCTAGTTCCAGGGGGCTATTCAGCAATCAGCCCCAGCATTTT. Protein product: CSASSRGLFSNQPQHF.

This chain joins TRBV5-1 and TRBJ2-7, with TRBD2 as a possible D gene (7 bases). The CDR3 covers 14 residues. V dropped 6 bases and J dropped 3 bases, with 16 bases sitting between them. In germline, CDR1 is SGHRS, CDR2 YFSETQ. This CDR3 reads CASTPSGGSYEQYF. The CDR3 bases are TGCGCCAGCACCCCTTCGGGGGGCAGCTACGAGCAGTACTTC.

The chain joins TRBV19 to TRBJ2-1; TRBD2 matches 12 bases. The CDR3 runs to 18 residues. Germline values: CDR1 LNHDA, CDR2 SQIVND (reference sequence). The V gene end was trimmed by 3 bases and the J gene end by 4 bases; junction bases not matched to a gene: 10. For the CDR3, the DNA is TGTGCCAGTAGTATGAAGGGTCTAGCGGGAGGGTTGTACAATGAGCAGTTCTTC. This translates into CASSMKGLAGGLYNEQFF.

This sequence joins TRBV29-1 and TRBJ1-1; D perhaps matches TRBD1 (5 bases). V was trimmed by 8 bases and J by 0 bases, leaving 19 bases between them. The CDR3 spans 15 residues. Germline-derived CDR1 and CDR2 are SQVTM and ANQGSEA. CDR3 in DNA: TGCAGCTGCGCCCCTGGTTGGGGCATGAACACTGAAGCTTTCTTT. It codes for CSCAPGWGMNTEAFF.